This TCR beta chain was captured in a study of Ad26.COV2.S vaccination and SARS-CoV-2 variants. Clones were sequenced by immunoSEQ multiplex PCR, and TCRdb holds only the in-frame ones, with some missing. The profile shows 300,000 to 400,000 clones, almost 90% of them singletons. The germline V gene has CDR1 PRHDT and CDR2 FYEKMQ (reference sequence). The CDR3 sequence is 13 residues long. Trimming removed 7 bases from V and 2 bases from J, with 11 bases in between. The treatment was: 19 received Ad26.COV2.S at low or high dose, single or two shots; roughly 5 received placebo; per-sample allocation not given. Sampling occurred on day 63 after the first vaccine or placebo injection.

This receptor was obtained from a person between 18 and 59 years old who received the Ad26.COV2.S COVID-19 vaccine or a placebo. The genes are TRBV13 and TRBJ1-1; a possible D gene is TRBD1 (6 bases). The source material was peripheral blood, sampled in a trial of Ad26.COV2.S vaccine versus placebo. The CDR3 nucleotides read TGTGCCAGCACCTGGACAGCCAACACTGAAGCTTTCTTT. Translated, it gives CASTWTANTEAFF.